The source of this TCR beta chain is a study of T cell responses to AZD1222 COVID-19 vaccine. The study, taken as a whole, reports: It was only after the peak T cell response that any repertoires were sampled.

On this clone: Its specificity is unknown.

TCRdb's copy holds only in-frame clones and misses some; the assay was immunoSEQ multiplex PCR. The sample contains nearly 110,000 clones, around 92% of which appear only once. Germline-derived CDR1 and CDR2 are SGDLS and YYNGEE. The J segment lost 3 bases and the V segment lost 3 bases, leaving 12 bases of the junction unmatched. The CDR3 has 18 amino acids. This sequence was found in an adult who received the AZD1222 COVID-19 vaccine. The sample in question was peripheral blood, obtained 28 days after the second AZD1222 dose. The chain couples TRBV9 to TRBJ2-2; 9 bases line up with TRBD1. This CDR3 reads CASSDRETGGVDTGELFF. CDR3 sequence (DNA): TGTGCCAGCAGCGATCGCGAAACAGGGGGCGTCGACACCGGGGAGCTGTTTTTT.